The following is a T cell receptor beta chain sequence with its context. Its antigen is currently unknown. TCRdb re-called the reads through MiXCR, storing one row per CDR3 protein. This sample has about 700,000 distinct CDR3 sequences, with around 32% found just once. The data derive from a study of T cell repertoires in cytomegalovirus infection. Study context: The study used recently identified HLA-C-restricted and well-studied HLA-B-restricted CMV epitopes. Public signatures in TCR beta pointed to CMV infection and matching HLA type. Study-wide results and limits: HLA-C-restricted CMV clonotypes gave the most frequent clonotype in two of eight donors.

CDR3 length: 15 residues. V lost 1 base and J lost 3, with 15 bases in between. CDR1 is DFQATT and CDR2 is SNEGSKA in the germline V gene (reference sequence). The chain joins TRBV20-1 to TRBJ1-2; maybe TRBD1 (5 bases). The source of this sequence is a human donor in good health (CMV status not recorded). Some clones in this sample may be carry-over from other donors' samples. The specimen was cultured PBMCs, collected from culture after CMV antigen stimulation. The CDR3 DNA is TGCAGTGCTAGAGCTGCCCAGGGATCAGACTATGGCTACACCTTC. Translating it yields CSARAAQGSDYGYTF.